Listed below are T cell receptor beta chains from one sample, sequenced in a study of T-cell memory formation after mild COVID-19. TCRdb used MiXCR to reprocess the 5' RACE reads, holding one entry per CDR3 protein. The sample gives about 110,000 distinct CDR3 sequences, 9.5% to 15% of which show up once; approximately 30% is in the top ten. The source material was PBMCs or a T cell subset sorted from them (not recorded which). All receptors come from an adult woman who had mild COVID-19 (a few samples of this study predate the infection). Cell type and time point are not known. Each CDR3 is given without its conserved first and last residue. D genes are given only for firm matches. Expanded clones get a size class; other rows say once, few or many, or leave the size out.

clone_size v_call d_call cdr3_aa
NA TRBV12-3/TRBV12-4 TRBD1 ASSWGQGGNEQF
few TRBV30 NA AWDSNNEQF
NA TRBV7-9 NA ASSFGGFYEQY
few TRBV28 NA ASSSLEGQETQY
few TRBV29-1 NA SVPLRGGYT
few TRBV4-3 NA ASSQSSGYNEQF
few TRBV12-3/TRBV12-4 NA ASTMGSGANVLT
few TRBV27 TRBD1 ASSLSGTGWNEQY
NA TRBV6-1 NA ASSETPGEGDGYT
NA TRBV13 TRBD1 ASSLETGKAKNIQY
few TRBV7-2 NA ASSYWGSVSTDTQY
NA TRBV27 TRBD1 ASSSYYEGASYEQY
many TRBV6-1 NA ASSRTGQGTEQY
NA TRBV11-3 NA ASSSLGTLNEQF
NA TRBV7-6 TRBD1 ASSHPGTGGGEQY
few TRBV10-3 TRBD1 AISEGGETGVQETQY
many TRBV27 TRBD2 ASSFGTSRHNEQF
NA TRBV20-1 NA SARGDTGERYEQY
few TRBV15 TRBD2 ATSAGREYNEQF
NA TRBV5-5 NA ASSQGTVAYEQY
few TRBV9 TRBD1 ASSVEGQGAETQY
NA TRBV4-1 NA ASTRRQEEKLF
NA TRBV4-3 NA ASSQDFRDYPTGEQF
NA TRBV19 NA ASSIFSSSTDTQY
few TRBV6-4 NA ASSQEGGETDTQY
NA TRBV11-2 TRBD1 ASSSRDRGYEKLF
NA TRBV12-3/TRBV12-4 TRBD1 ASSFWDRVNTEAF
many TRBV11-2 NA ASSPPGRLNTEAF
NA TRBV9 TRBD1 ASSGQGDLRGLSNQPQH
few TRBV7-9 NA ASSGGPTYEQY
NA TRBV12-3/TRBV12-4 TRBD2 ASSSGTSDIQF
few TRBV7-6 NA ASSSINPGFSEAF
many TRBV12-3/TRBV12-4 NA ASSSFPASGSYNEQF
few TRBV19 NA ASSIESSYNEQF
NA TRBV5-1 NA ASSPDTPYEQY
NA TRBV5-1 NA ASSLEPNTEAF
few TRBV5-6 NA ASSLEVVASETQY
NA TRBV4-2 TRBD1 ASSQACLSQGASMGRTDTQY
NA TRBV7-6 TRBD1 ASSRAGTGGYYEQY
NA TRBV5-5 NA ASSFFTTPSYNEQF